Listed here are 21 T cell receptor beta chains from one sample, sequenced in a study of spatial heterogeneity in lung cancer. These receptors have no identified antigens. Overall study findings and caveats: Higher tumor mutation counts went along with higher counts of expanded intratumoral alpha and beta TCRs.

Time point noted: sample taken at primary tumor resection. TCRdb processed the 5' RACE reads anew with MiXCR; each CDR3 protein has one entry. The repertoire includes about 4,000 distinct CDR3 sequences, 35% to 45% of them detected once, and 31% sits in the top ten. The source was lung tumor tissue, collected at surgery. The receptors originated from a male donor with early-stage non-small cell lung cancer.

The chain carries TRBV7-9 and TRBJ2-5; D is uncertain. Trimming removed 4 bases at V and 2 bases at J, with 8 bases between. The CDR3 has 13 amino acids. Germline V lookup: CDR1 SEHNR, CDR2 FQNEAQ (reference sequence). CDR3 DNA: TGTGCCAGCAGCTCACCGGTACAAGAGACCCAGTACTTC. Translating gives CASSSPVQETQYF.

This sequence joins TRBV9 and TRBJ2-1; 7 nucleotides line up with TRBD1. With 4 bases clipped from V and 5 bases from J, the junction kept 12 bases outside the gene matches. CDR1 SGDLS and CDR2 YYNGEE come from the germline V gene. The CDR3 is 16 residues long. Here the CDR3 DNA reads TGTGCCAGCAGCCCCAGACCCAGGGGGTCGGACAATGAGCAGTTCTTC. It codes for CASSPRPRGSDNEQFF.

The sample holds one count of this clonotype. The chain carries TRBV30 and TRBJ2-1; D might be TRBD1 (7 bases). The CDR3 is 15 residues long. Per the germline V gene, CDR1 is GTSNPN and CDR2 is SVGIG (reference sequence). The V end lost 5 bases, the J end lost 5 bases, and 19 bases lay between the germline ends. CDR3 nucleotide sequence: TGTGCCTGGGCTCCCCAGGGGGGTACGCACAATGAGCAGTTCTTC. This codes for CAWAPQGGTHNEQFF.

This chain joins TRBV20-1 and TRBJ2-3, with 9 bases fitting TRBD2. The CDR3 loop spans 15 amino acids. Germline V CDR1 and CDR2: DFQATT, SNEGSKA (reference sequence). V trimming: 2 bases; J trimming: 5 bases; junction bases outside the gene matches: 8. In DNA, the CDR3 is TGCAGTGCTAGAATGGCTAGCGGGACCCAAGATACGCAGTATTTT. Encoded protein: CSARMASGTQDTQYF.

The V call is TRBV18, the J call TRBJ2-7; TRBD1 matches at 11 bases. This CDR3 is built from 15 residues. CDR1 KGHSH and CDR2 LQKENI come from the germline V gene. Trimming took 4 bases from V and 4 from J; bases not matched to a gene: 6. CDR3 sequence (DNA): TGTGCCAGCTCACTTTCCGGGACAGGGGGGTACGAGCAGTACTTC. Translation gives CASSLSGTGGYEQYF. Drawing the rest from reference TRBV18 and TRBJ2-7, the complete variable domain is NAGVMQNPRHLVRRRGQEARLRCSPMKGHSHVYWYRQLPEEGLKFMVYLQKENIIDESGMPKERFSAEFPKEGPSILRIQQVVRGDSAAYFCASSLSGTGGYEQYFGPGTRLTVT.

There are a few counts of this clonotype. The J gene is TRBJ2-1, the V gene TRBV6-1; D gene ambiguous. The V and J ends lost 7 bases and 3 bases respectively, with 16 bases between them. Germline CDR1 MNHNS, CDR2 SASEGT. This CDR3 region has 15 residues. CDR3 nucleotides: TGTGCCAGCACGAAGGAAGGGCCCAACTACAATGAGCAGTTCTTC. Translation gives CASTKEGPNYNEQFF.

Written as DNA, the CDR3 is TGTGCCAGCTCACTCCGGACTAGCTCAGATACGCAGTATTTT. This gives the protein CASSLRTSSDTQYF. The chain is built from TRBV18 and TRBJ2-3; 8 bases line up with TRBD2. CDR1 KGHSH and CDR2 LQKENI come from the germline V gene. With 4 bases clipped from V and 4 bases from J, the junction kept 4 bases outside the gene matches. The CDR3 has 14 residues. The entire variable domain, with the rest obtained from reference TRBV18 and TRBJ2-3, is as follows: NAGVMQNPRHLVRRRGQEARLRCSPMKGHSHVYWYRQLPEEGLKFMVYLQKENIIDESGMPKERFSAEFPKEGPSILRIQQVVRGDSAAYFCASSLRTSSDTQYFGPGTRLTVL.

V is TRBV6-5 and J is TRBJ2-3; 10 bases match TRBD1. The length of the CDR3 is 13 residues. With V trimmed by 2 bases and J by 12 bases, 5 bases remained unmatched. Germline V lookup: CDR1 MNHEY, CDR2 SVGAGI. CDR3 protein: CASSYVGTGAQYF. The CDR3 region has the DNA TGTGCCAGCAGTTACGTCGGGACAGGGGCTCAGTATTTT.

The genes are TRBV20-1 and TRBJ2-5, with 10 bases fitting TRBD1. V shed 4 bases and J 7 bases; nucleotides not matched to a gene: 6. The CDR3 runs to 13 residues. The germline V gene encodes CDR1 DFQATT and CDR2 SNEGSKA (reference sequence). The CDR3 sequence: CSATGTGVWTQYF. DNA for the CDR3: TGCAGTGCTACCGGGACAGGGGTTTGGACCCAGTACTTC.

By sample fraction, this clonotype is medium-sized (0.01 to 0.1%). This chain links TRBV29-1 with TRBJ1-1; the D is unclear. Germline CDR1 and CDR2: SQVTM and ANQGSEA. The V and J ends lost 3 bases and 3 bases respectively, with 5 bases between them. The CDR3 consists of 11 residues. CDR3 sequence reads: CSVDRDTEAFF. CDR3 nucleotides: TGCAGCGTTGATCGGGACACTGAAGCTTTCTTT.

This clonotype appeared once. This chain uses TRBV2 with TRBJ2-7; TRBD1 aligns across 8 bases. Germline V gives CDR1 SNHLY, CDR2 FYNNEI. V was pared by 4 bases and J by 5 bases, with 16 bases of the junction left unmatched. The CDR3 length is 17 residues. In nucleotides, the CDR3 is TGTGCCAGCAGTGTATGGGACAGGAAAAGAACCGGGGACGAGCAGTACTTC. Translation gives CASSVWDRKRTGDEQYF.

This clonotype was seen only a few times. The V call is TRBV7-2, the J call TRBJ2-7, with TRBD1 identical over 7 bases. The CDR3 is 15 residues long. Germline CDR1 and CDR2: SGHTA and FQGNSA. Trimming took 5 bases from V and 1 from J; bases not matched to a gene: 8. CDR3 sequence reads: CASSAEGGLSYEQYF. The DNA for the CDR3 is TGTGCCAGCAGCGCAGAAGGGGGCCTGTCCTACGAGCAGTACTTC.

This chain joins TRBV2 and TRBJ2-3; no clear D gene. V dropped 1 base and J dropped 0 bases, with 5 bases sitting between them. In germline, CDR1 is SNHLY, CDR2 FYNNEI. The CDR3 has 14 amino acids. The CDR3 reads CASSEEGSTDTQYF. DNA of the CDR3: TGTGCCAGCAGTGAAGAAGGCAGCACAGATACGCAGTATTTT.

The chain has TRBV29-1 and TRBJ2-2; D call uncertain. CDR1 SQVTM and CDR2 ANQGSEA come from the germline V gene. Trimming cost V 4 bases and J 4 bases, with 4 bases left between them. This CDR3 is built from 11 residues. The CDR3 nucleotides read TGCAGCGTTGCGGGCACCGGGGAGCTGTTTTTT. It yields the protein CSVAGTGELFF.

Judged by abundance, this clonotype is medium-sized. The rearrangement uses TRBV7-3 and TRBJ2-5; no reliable D call. With 0 bases removed from V and 3 bases from J, the gap between germline ends came to 8 bases. CDR1 is SGHTA, CDR2 FQGTGA, per germline. CDR3 length: 14 residues. DNA for the CDR3: TGTGCCAGCAGCTTAACGGGAAGGGAAGAGACCCAGTACTTC. Its protein product is CASSLTGREETQYF.

In this sample, this clonotype is medium-sized (0.01 to 0.1%). CDR3 in DNA: TGCGCCAGTGGACTAGCGGGCACCGGGGAGCTGTTTTTT. It translates to CASGLAGTGELFF. The rearrangement uses TRBV10-1 and TRBJ2-2, with TRBD2 matching 11 bases. CDR1 and CDR2 (germline): WNHNN, SYGVQD (reference sequence). Trimming at V came to 9 bases and at J to 4 bases, leaving 1 base not matched to a gene. This CDR3 comprises 13 residues.

This chain joins TRBV18 and TRBJ1-5; D might be TRBD1 (6 bases). The germline V gene encodes CDR1 KGHSH and CDR2 LQKENI. The CDR3 is 12 amino acids. The germline V and J ends were trimmed by 8 bases and 6 bases, with 11 bases remaining between them. The CDR3 bases are TGTGCCAGCGGACAGTACGGTCAGCCCCAGCATTTT. This encodes CASGQYGQPQHF.

The sample holds a few counts of this clonotype. This rearrangement joins TRBV12-3 or TRBV12-4 to TRBJ2-3; tentatively, D is TRBD2 (6 bases). Trimming left V 4 bases short and J 3 bases short, with 14 bases between. CDR3 length: 15 residues. CDR3 in amino acids: CASSSLGDLTDTQYF. In DNA, the CDR3 is TGTGCCAGCAGTTCCCTTGGGGACTTGACAGATACGCAGTATTTT.

This clonotype has just a few counts. CDR3 nucleotide sequence: TGTGCCAGCAGCTTAGAGGGGGTGAGGGCAGATACGCAGTATTTT. Its translation: CASSLEGVRADTQYF. The chain couples TRBV11-2 to TRBJ2-3; the D gene could be TRBD1 or TRBD2 (5 bases each). This CDR3 contains 15 residues. V lost 0 bases to trimming and J lost 4 bases, with 11 bases between them. In germline, CDR1 is SGHAT, CDR2 FQNNGV. Looking up the rest from reference TRBV11-2 and TRBJ2-3 gives the full variable domain: EAGVAQSPRYKIIEKRQSVAFWCNPISGHATLYWYQQILGQGPKLLIQFQNNGVVDDSQLPKDRFSAERLKGVDSTLKIQPAKLEDSAVYLCASSLEGVRADTQYFGPGTRLTVL.

This clonotype appeared once. The chain couples TRBV24-1 to TRBJ2-2; D gene ambiguous. The V end lost 2 bases, the J end lost 5 bases, and 8 bases lay between the germline ends. Per the germline V gene, CDR1 is KGHDR and CDR2 is SFDVKD. This CDR3 has 14 amino acids. The CDR3 DNA is TGTGCCACCAGTGATTATGGGAATACCGGGGAGCTGTTTTTT. Protein sequence: CATSDYGNTGELFF.

Within the sample, this clonotype is medium-sized. The chain recombines TRBV11-2 with TRBJ1-1; D gene unclear. Germline V gene sequence: CDR1 SGHAT, CDR2 FQNNGV. The CDR3 runs 13 residues. The ends were cut back, 1 base at V and 1 base at J, with 4 bases in the middle. The CDR3 DNA follows: TGTGCCAGCAGCTTAGTTCCGAACACTGAAGCTTTCTTT. Protein sequence: CASSLVPNTEAFF.